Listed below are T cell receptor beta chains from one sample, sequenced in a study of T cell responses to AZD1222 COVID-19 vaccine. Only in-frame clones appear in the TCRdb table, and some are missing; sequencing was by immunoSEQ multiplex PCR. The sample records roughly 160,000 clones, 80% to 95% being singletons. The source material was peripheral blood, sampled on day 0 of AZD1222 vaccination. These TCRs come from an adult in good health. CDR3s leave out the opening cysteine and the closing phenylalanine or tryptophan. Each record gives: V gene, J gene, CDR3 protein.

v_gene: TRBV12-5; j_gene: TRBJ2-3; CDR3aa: ASGQGHLDTQY
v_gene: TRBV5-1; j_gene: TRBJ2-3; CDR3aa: ASSLWGVVTDTQY
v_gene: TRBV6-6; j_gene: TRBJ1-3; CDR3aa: ASNLSRGPQGNTIY
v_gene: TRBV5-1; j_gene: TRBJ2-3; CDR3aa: ASSQDRPSTDTQY
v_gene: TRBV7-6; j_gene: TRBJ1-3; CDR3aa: ASTHPSVGQLDSGNTIY
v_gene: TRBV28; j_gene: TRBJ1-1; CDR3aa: ASRRDRGLFEAF
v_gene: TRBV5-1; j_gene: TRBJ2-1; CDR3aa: ASSLVSLSEQF
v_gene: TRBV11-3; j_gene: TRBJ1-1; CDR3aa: ASSLEGMNTEAF
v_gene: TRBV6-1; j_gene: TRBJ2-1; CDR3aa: ASSEGQGVNNEQF
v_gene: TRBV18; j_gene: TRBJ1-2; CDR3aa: ASSSTSSGYT
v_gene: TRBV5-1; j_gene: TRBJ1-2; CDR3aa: ASSSRVPGRGYT
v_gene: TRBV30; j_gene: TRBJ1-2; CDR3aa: AWSTRRTGLYGYT
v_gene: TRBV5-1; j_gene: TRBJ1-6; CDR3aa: ASSLDPGLRSPLH
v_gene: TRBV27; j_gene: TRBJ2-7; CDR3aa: ASSLRDSYEQY
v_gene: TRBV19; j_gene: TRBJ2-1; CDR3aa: ASSSQGINEQF
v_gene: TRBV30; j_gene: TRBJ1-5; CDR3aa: AWSVTGPEKPQH
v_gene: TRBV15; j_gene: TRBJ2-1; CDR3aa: ATSRDRGGQF
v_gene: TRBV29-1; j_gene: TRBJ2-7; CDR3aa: SVKGSYEQY
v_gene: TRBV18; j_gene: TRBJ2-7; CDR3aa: ASSPHPGQVNYEQY
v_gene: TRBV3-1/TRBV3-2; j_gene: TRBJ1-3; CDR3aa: ASSHNPGHSGNTIY
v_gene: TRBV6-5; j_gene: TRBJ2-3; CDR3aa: ASRRDPTDTQY
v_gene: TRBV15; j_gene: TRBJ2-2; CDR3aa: ATNGLAGENGELF
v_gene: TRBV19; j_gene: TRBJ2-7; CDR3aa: ASSTSRFHEQY
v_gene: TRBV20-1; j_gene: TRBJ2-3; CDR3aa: SASFAGATDTQY
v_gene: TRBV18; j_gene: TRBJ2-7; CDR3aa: ASSLRERGEQY
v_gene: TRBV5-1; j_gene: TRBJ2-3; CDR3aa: ASRGGMSTDTQY
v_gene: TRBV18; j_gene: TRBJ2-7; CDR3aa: ASSPLGRGATYEQY
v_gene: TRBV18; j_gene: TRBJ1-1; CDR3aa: ASSPQGGLDAF
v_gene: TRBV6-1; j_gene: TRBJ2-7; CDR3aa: ASSGRGGLRNYEQY
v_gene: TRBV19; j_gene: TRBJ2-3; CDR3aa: ASSLQTGSDTQY
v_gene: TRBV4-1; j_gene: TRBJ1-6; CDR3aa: ASSPTGAGNSPLH
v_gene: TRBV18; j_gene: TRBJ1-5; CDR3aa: ASSPGTVSNQPQH
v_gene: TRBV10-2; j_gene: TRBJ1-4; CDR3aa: ASRPSEGKLF
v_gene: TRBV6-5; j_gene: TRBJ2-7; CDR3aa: ASRVSGTYLYEQY
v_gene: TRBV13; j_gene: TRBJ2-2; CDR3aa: ASSLRPGQGVTGELF
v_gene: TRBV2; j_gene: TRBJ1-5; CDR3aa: ASSEAGVRNQPQH
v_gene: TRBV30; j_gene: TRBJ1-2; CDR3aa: AWTADLALGYT
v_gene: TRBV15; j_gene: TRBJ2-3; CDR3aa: ATSRVVAGGPYPSTDTQY
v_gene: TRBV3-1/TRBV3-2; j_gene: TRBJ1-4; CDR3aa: ASSRRLAPATNEKLF